One and the same sample provided the 10 T cell receptor beta chains below, sequenced in a study of identical twins. TCRdb independently ran MiXCR on the 5' RACE reads; one entry per CDR3 protein. Found here are about 1.7 million distinct CDR3 sequences, under 35% of them singletons; the top ten hold approximately 0.29%. The sequenced material came from cord blood. Receptors were obtained from a newborn girl in good health.

The rearrangement uses TRBV29-1 and TRBJ1-5; a possible D gene is TRBD1 (5 bases). The CDR3 totals 13 residues. The V gene lost 8 bases and the J gene lost 3 bases, with 14 bases spanning the gap. Germline CDR1 SQVTM, CDR2 ANQGSEA. CDR3 protein: CSCRDGTNQPQHF. CDR3 DNA: TGCAGCTGTAGGGACGGGACCAATCAGCCCCAGCATTTT.

The chain joins TRBV12-3 or TRBV12-4 to TRBJ2-7; TRBD2 matches 10 bases. Near its end, the DNA agrees better with TRBJ2-5, so the J call may be wrong. The CDR3 runs to 14 residues. The CDR3 DNA is TGTGCCAGCACCATTCTGACTAGCGGGGAGACCCAGTACTTC. It is translated as CASTILTSGETQYF.

This chain connects TRBV29-1 to TRBJ2-1, with D possibly TRBD2 on 6 matching bases. Trimming stripped 8 bases from V and 4 bases from J, with 12 bases between. CDR1 SQVTM and CDR2 ANQGSEA come from the germline V gene. The CDR3 is 12 amino acids. The CDR3 DNA sequence: TGCAGCTTTGTGGGGGGTTACAATGAGCAGTTCTTC. Protein: CSFVGGYNEQFF.

The CDR3 DNA sequence: TGTGCCAGCAGCTTTGGGGTTGGCAATGAGCAGTTCTTC. Translation gives CASSFGVGNEQFF. The chain uses TRBV11-1 and TRBJ2-1; no definite D call. The CDR3 runs to 13 residues. Germline CDR1 SGHAT, CDR2 FQDESV (reference sequence). Trimming took 3 bases from V and 6 from J, leaving 9 bases between them. The full variable domain, completed using reference TRBV11-1 and TRBJ2-1, is EAEVAQSPRYKITEKSQAVAFWCDPISGHATLYWYRQILGQGPELLVQFQDESVVDDSQLPKDRFSAERLKGVDSTLKIQPAELGDSAMYLCASSFGVGNEQFFGPGTRLTVL.

The chain is built from TRBV20-1 and TRBJ1-5; D gene uncertain. CDR1 is DFQATT, CDR2 SNEGSKA, per germline (reference sequence). Trimming pared 6 bases from V and 1 base from J, leaving 13 bases between. The CDR3 loop spans 14 amino acids. CDR3 nucleotide sequence: TGCAGTGCCCCGGCAGGTTCAAGCAATCAGCCCCAGCATTTT. It encodes CSAPAGSSNQPQHF.

The gene calls are TRBV11-2 and TRBJ2-3, with 8 bases that match TRBD2. J lost 4 bases, V lost 0 bases, and 6 bases had no gene match. The CDR3 is 16 amino acids. Germline CDR1 is SGHAT and CDR2 is FQNNGV. CDR3 DNA sequence: TGTGCCAGCAGCTTAGAGAAGGGACTAGTCCCAGATACGCAGTATTTT. As protein: CASSLEKGLVPDTQYF.

V gene TRBV20-1 combines with J gene TRBJ1-4; D perhaps matches TRBD1 (6 bases). The germline CDR1 and CDR2 sequences are DFQATT and SNEGSKA (reference sequence). The CDR3 is made up of 14 amino acids. The V gene lost 0 bases and the J gene lost 8 bases, with 13 bases spanning the gap. The CDR3 DNA reads TGCAGTGCTAGAGAGGGACACCGGAAGGAAAAACTGTTTTTT. Residues: CSAREGHRKEKLFF.

A few counts support this clonotype. The rearrangement links TRBV29-1 to TRBJ1-2; 7 bases match TRBD1. The V gene's germline CDR1 is SQVTM and CDR2 ANQGSEA. V shed 6 bases, J shed 6 bases, and the junction held 7 bases outside the gene matches. This CDR3 contains 12 residues. The DNA of the CDR3 is TGCAGCGTCGAGAGGGGGCGGGATGGCTACACCTTC. Encoded protein: CSVERGRDGYTF.

This chain joins TRBV6-1 and TRBJ1-2, with TRBD1 as a possible D gene (5 bases). Germline CDR1 and CDR2: MNHNS and SASEGT. Trimming pared 1 base from V and 3 bases from J, leaving 9 bases between. There are 14 residues in the CDR3. The CDR3 sequence is CASSEEGADYGYTF. In nucleotides, the CDR3 is TGTGCCAGCAGTGAAGAAGGGGCGGACTATGGCTACACCTTC.

This sequence joins TRBV5-1 and TRBJ1-4; no clear D. V lost 6 bases and J 3 bases, leaving 9 bases between the germline ends. The CDR3 has 13 amino acids. Germline V gives CDR1 SGHRS, CDR2 YFSETQ. For the CDR3, the DNA is TGCGCCAGCAAGCGGCCTCCTAATGAAAAACTGTTTTTT. It encodes CASKRPPNEKLFF.